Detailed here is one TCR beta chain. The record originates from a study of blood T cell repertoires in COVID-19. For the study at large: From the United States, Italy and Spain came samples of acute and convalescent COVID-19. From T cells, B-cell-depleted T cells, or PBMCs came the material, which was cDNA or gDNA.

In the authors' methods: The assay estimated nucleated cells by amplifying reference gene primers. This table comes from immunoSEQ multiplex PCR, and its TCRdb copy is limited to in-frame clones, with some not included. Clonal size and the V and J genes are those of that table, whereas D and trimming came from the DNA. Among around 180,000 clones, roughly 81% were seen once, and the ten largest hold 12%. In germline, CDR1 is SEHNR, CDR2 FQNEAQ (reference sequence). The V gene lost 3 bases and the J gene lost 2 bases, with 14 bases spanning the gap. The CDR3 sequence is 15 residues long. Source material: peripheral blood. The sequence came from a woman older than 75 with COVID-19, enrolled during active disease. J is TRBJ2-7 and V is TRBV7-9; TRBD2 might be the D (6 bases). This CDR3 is CASSFVSGGPYEQYF. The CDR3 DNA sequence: TGTGCCAGCAGCTTCGTCTCAGGAGGGCCCTACGAGCAGTACTTC.